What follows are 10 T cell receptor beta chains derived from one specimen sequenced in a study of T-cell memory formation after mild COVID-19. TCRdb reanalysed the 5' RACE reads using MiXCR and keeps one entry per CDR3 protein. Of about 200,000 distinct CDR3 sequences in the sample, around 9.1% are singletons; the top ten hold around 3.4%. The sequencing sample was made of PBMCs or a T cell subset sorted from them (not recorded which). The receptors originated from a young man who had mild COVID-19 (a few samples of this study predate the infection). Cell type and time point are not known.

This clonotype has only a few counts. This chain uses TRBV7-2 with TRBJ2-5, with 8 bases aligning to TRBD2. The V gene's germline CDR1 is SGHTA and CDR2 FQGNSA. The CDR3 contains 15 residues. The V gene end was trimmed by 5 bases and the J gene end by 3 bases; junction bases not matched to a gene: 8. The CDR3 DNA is TGTGCCAGCAGCCCCCAGGCAGCGGGGGAAGAGACCCAGTACTTC. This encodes CASSPQAAGEETQYF.

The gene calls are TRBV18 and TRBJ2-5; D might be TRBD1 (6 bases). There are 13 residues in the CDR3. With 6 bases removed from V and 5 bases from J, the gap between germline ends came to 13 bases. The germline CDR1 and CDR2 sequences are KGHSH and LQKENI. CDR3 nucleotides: TGTGCCAGCTCCAACAGGGCTACGGAGACCCAGTACTTC. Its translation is CASSNRATETQYF.

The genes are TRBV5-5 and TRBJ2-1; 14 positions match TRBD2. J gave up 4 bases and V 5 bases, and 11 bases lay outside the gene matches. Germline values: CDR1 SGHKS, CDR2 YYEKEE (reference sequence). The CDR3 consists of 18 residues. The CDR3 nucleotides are TGTGCCAGCAGGGGGACTAGCGGGGGACCGGGATCTTACAATGAGCAGTTCTTC. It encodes CASRGTSGGPGSYNEQFF.

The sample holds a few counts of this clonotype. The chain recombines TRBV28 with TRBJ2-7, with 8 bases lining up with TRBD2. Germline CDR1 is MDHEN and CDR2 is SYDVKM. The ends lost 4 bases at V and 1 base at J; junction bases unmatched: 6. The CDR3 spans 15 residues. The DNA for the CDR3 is TGTGCCAGCAGTTCCGGGGGGGCCCAATCCTACGAGCAGTACGTC. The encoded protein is CASSSGGAQSYEQYV.

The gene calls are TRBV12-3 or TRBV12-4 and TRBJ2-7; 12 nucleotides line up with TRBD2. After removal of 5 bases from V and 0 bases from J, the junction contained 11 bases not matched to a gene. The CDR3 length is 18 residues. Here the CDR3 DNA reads TGTGCCAGCAGTCCCCCAGTCGGACTAGCGGGGACCTCCTACGAGCAGTACTTC. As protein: CASSPPVGLAGTSYEQYF.

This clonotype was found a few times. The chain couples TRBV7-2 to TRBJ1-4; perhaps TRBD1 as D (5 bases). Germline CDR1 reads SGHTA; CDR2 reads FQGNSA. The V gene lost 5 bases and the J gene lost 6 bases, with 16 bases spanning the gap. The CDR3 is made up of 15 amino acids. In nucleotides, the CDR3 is TGTGCCAGCAGCCTCGGCCGAAGGGACTATGAAAAACTGTTTTTT. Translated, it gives CASSLGRRDYEKLFF.

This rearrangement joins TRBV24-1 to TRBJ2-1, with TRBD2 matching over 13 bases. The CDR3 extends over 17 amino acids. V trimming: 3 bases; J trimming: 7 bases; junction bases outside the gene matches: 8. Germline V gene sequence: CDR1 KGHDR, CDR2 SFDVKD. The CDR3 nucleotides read TGTGCCACCAGTGATCGGACTAGCGGGGGCGGCGGAAATGAGCAGTTCTTC. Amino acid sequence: CATSDRTSGGGGNEQFF.

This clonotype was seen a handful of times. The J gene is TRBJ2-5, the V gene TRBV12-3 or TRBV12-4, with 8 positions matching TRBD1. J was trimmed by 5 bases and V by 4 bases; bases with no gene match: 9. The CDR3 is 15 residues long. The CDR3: CASSSRQGLWETQYF. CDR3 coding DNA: TGTGCCAGCAGTTCACGACAGGGGCTTTGGGAGACCCAGTACTTC.

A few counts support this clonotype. CDR3 protein: CASSFGVYEQFF. The CDR3 bases are TGTGCCAGCTCCTTTGGGGTTTATGAGCAGTTCTTC. The chain links TRBV6-6 to TRBJ2-1, with no clear D. Trimming pared 8 bases from V and 8 bases from J, leaving 13 bases between. This CDR3 comprises 12 residues. Germline V CDR1 and CDR2: MNHNY, SVGAGI (reference sequence).

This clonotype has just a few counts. The CDR3 loop is CASSPRLTQGYNEQFF. Written as DNA, the CDR3 is TGTGCCAGCTCACCTCGACTGACTCAGGGGTACAATGAGCAGTTCTTC. The J gene is TRBJ2-1, the V gene TRBV18; possibly TRBD1 for D (6 bases). Germline V gene sequence: CDR1 KGHSH, CDR2 LQKENI. Trimming pared 3 bases from V and 4 bases from J, leaving 16 bases between. The CDR3 has 16 residues.